One and the same sample provided the 12 T cell receptor beta chains below, sequenced in a study of T cells in localized non-small cell lung cancer. Profiled with immunoSEQ multiplex PCR; TCRdb holds only in-frame clones, not every one. This table has nearly 25,000 clones, under 95% appearing once. The sequencing here drew on peripheral blood, taken before any cancer treatment. The receptors originated from a man aged 35-69 years with stage III squamous cell lung carcinoma.

The chain employs TRBV5-4 and TRBJ2-7; a possible D gene is TRBD1 (5 bases). The CDR3 consists of 15 residues. V gave up 0 bases and J gave up 4 bases, with 14 bases separating them. Germline CDR1 reads SGHNT; CDR2 reads YYREEE (reference sequence). CDR3 region: CASSLGQPFRYEQYF. The CDR3 bases are TGTGCCAGCAGCTTGGGACAGCCTTTTCGGTACGAGCAGTACTTC. Full variable domain (rest looked up from reference TRBV5-4 and TRBJ2-7): ETGVTQSPTHLIKTRGQQVTLRCSSQSGHNTVSWYQQALGQGPQFIFQYYREEENGRGNFPPRFSGLQFPNYSSELNVNALELDDSALYLCASSLGQPFRYEQYFGPGTRLTVT.

The chain couples TRBV7-2 to TRBJ2-2; maybe TRBD1 (6 bases). The germline V gene encodes CDR1 SGHTA and CDR2 FQGNSA. There are 16 residues in the CDR3. Trimming shortened V by 6 bases and J by 2 bases, and 16 bases separated the two germline ends. The CDR3 loop is CASSRNGGANTGELFF. CDR3 nucleotide sequence: TGTGCCAGCAGTCGAAATGGGGGCGCAAACACCGGGGAGCTGTTTTTT.

The gene calls are TRBV11-2 and TRBJ1-3; TRBD1 agrees at 7 bases. The ends lost 5 bases at V and 0 bases at J; junction bases unmatched: 7. Per the germline V gene, CDR1 is SGHAT and CDR2 is FQNNGV. This CDR3 region has 16 residues. CDR3 sequence: CASSPRGQFSGNTIYF. Here the CDR3 DNA reads TGTGCCAGCAGCCCAAGGGGACAGTTCTCTGGAAACACCATATATTTT. The whole variable domain, remainder taken from reference TRBV11-2 and TRBJ1-3, is EAGVAQSPRYKIIEKRQSVAFWCNPISGHATLYWYQQILGQGPKLLIQFQNNGVVDDSQLPKDRFSAERLKGVDSTLKIQPAKLEDSAVYLCASSPRGQFSGNTIYFGEGSWLTVV.

V is TRBV28 and J is TRBJ1-2; D is unclear. Germline V CDR1 and CDR2: MDHEN, SYDVKM. The CDR3 extends over 13 amino acids. The ends were cut back, 8 bases at V and 5 bases at J, with 15 bases in the middle. CDR3 coding DNA: TGTGCCAGCGCCGATAAGGCCGTATATGGCTACACCTTC. It is translated as CASADKAVYGYTF.

J is TRBJ2-2 and V is TRBV14, with 7 bases aligning to TRBD2. V was clipped by 2 bases and J by 6 bases; unmatched bases: 6. Per the germline V gene, CDR1 is SGHDN and CDR2 is FVKESK. The CDR3 is 15 residues long. CDR3 coding DNA: TGTGCCAGCAGCCAAATCGGGAGGTTCCCCGGGGAGCTGTTTTTT. Amino acids: CASSQIGRFPGELFF. The whole variable domain, remainder taken from reference TRBV14 and TRBJ2-2, is EAGVTQFPSHSVIEKGQTVTLRCDPISGHDNLYWYRRVMGKEIKFLLHFVKESKQDESGMPNNRFLAERTGGTYSTLKVQPAELEDSGVYFCASSQIGRFPGELFFGEGSRLTVL.

The chain employs TRBV18 and TRBJ1-3; no clear D. Germline V gives CDR1 KGHSH, CDR2 LQKENI. The length of the CDR3 is 16 residues. Trimming took off 0 bases at V and 0 bases at J, with 9 bases between the two ends. CDR3 DNA sequence: TGTGCCAGCTCACCACCTATGGTATTCTCTGGAAACACCATATATTTT. Amino acids: CASSPPMVFSGNTIYF.

The J gene is TRBJ1-6, the V gene TRBV27; TRBD1 agrees at 10 bases. The CDR3 spans 15 residues. The trim removed 5 bases at V and 7 bases at J, leaving 5 bases unmatched. Germline V CDR1 and CDR2: MNHEY, SMNVEV (reference sequence). The CDR3 here is CASSPGTGANSPLHF. In DNA form, the CDR3 reads TGTGCCAGCAGTCCGGGGACAGGGGCAAATTCACCCCTCCACTTT.

The chain employs TRBV5-1 and TRBJ1-2, with 8 bases lining up with TRBD1. Germline CDR1 and CDR2: SGHRS and YFSETQ. The CDR3 runs 15 residues. With 1 base clipped from V and 8 bases from J, the junction kept 10 bases outside the gene matches. In DNA, the CDR3 is TGCGCCAGCAGCTTGACGGGACAGGACCACTCAGGCTACACCTTC. Residues: CASSLTGQDHSGYTF.

This chain connects TRBV5-6 to TRBJ2-5; 7 nucleotides agree with TRBD2. Trimming at V came to 0 bases and at J to 7 bases, leaving 12 bases not matched to a gene. Germline V lookup: CDR1 SGHDT, CDR2 YYEEEE. The CDR3 extends over 16 amino acids. The CDR3 DNA reads TGTGCCAGCAGCTTGGCCCTGGGGAGCGGGGACGTGACCCAGTACTTC. Translated: CASSLALGSGDVTQYF.

This clone has a handful of counts. V usage is TRBV7-2 and J usage is TRBJ1-2; TRBD1 might be the D (5 bases). This CDR3 comprises 13 residues. CDR1 is SGHTA, CDR2 FQGNSA, per germline. V lost 5 bases and J lost 5, with 12 bases in between. The CDR3 DNA is TGTGCCAGCAGCCCTGGGACTGAATATGGCTACACCTTC. It translates to CASSPGTEYGYTF.

The rearrangement links TRBV9 to TRBJ2-1, with D hard to call. Trimming took off 0 bases at V and 2 bases at J, with 9 bases between the two ends. The CDR3 runs to 15 residues. Germline assignment: CDR1 SGDLS and CDR2 YYNGEE. Here the CDR3 reads CASSVGPGPYNEQFF. The CDR3 DNA sequence: TGTGCCAGCAGCGTAGGGCCTGGGCCCTACAATGAGCAGTTCTTC.

V and J are TRBV19 and TRBJ2-7; D is possibly TRBD1 (5 bases). CDR3 length: 14 amino acids. Germline lookup yields CDR1 LNHDA and CDR2 SQIVND (reference sequence). Trimming cost V 3 bases and J 3 bases, with 12 bases left between them. The CDR3 loop reads CASSMVPTGYEQYF. The DNA for the CDR3 is TGTGCCAGTAGTATGGTCCCCACAGGCTACGAGCAGTACTTC.